These T cell receptor beta chains were read from a single sample in a study of blood T cell repertoires in COVID-19. Clones were read by immunoSEQ multiplex PCR, and TCRdb kept only the in-frame ones, dropping some. This sample has around 310,000 clones, with 89% found just once. The source material was PBMCs or T cells enriched from blood (not recorded which). All receptors derive from a woman aged 25-40 years who had recovered from COVID-19. CDR3s leave out the opening cysteine and the closing phenylalanine or tryptophan. The order of the fields is clone size, V gene, D gene, CDR3 protein. The D gene is left open where the match is weak. Clone size is not always given. Where it is, it says once, few, many or a class for expanded clones.

NA | TRBV6-5 | NA | ASKVTGRSDTQY
NA | TRBV5-1 | TRBD1 | ASSSRDSTYEQY
NA | TRBV19 | TRBD1 | ASSSRPFPGTGGSPLH
NA | TRBV10-3 | NA | AISGGGSGNTIY
NA | TRBV19 | NA | ASRGYRMNTEAF
NA | TRBV5-1 | NA | ASAYPGGRETQY
NA | TRBV18 | NA | ASSPGHYEQY
NA | TRBV4-1 | TRBD2 | ASSQVPGLAGERRSEQY
once | TRBV10-3 | TRBD2 | AISESWEGYNEQF
NA | TRBV7-9 | NA | ASSLLGLRSYEQY
NA | TRBV19 | TRBD1 | ASRDPGTAYEQY
NA | TRBV6-5 | TRBD1 | ASSGGGQGVRAF
NA | TRBV7-9 | TRBD1 | ASRQPTGTGGDSPLH
NA | TRBV29-1 | NA | SATGIAAYNEQF
NA | TRBV4-3 | NA | ASSQDPRAGGVYYNEQF
NA | TRBV18 | TRBD1 | ASSPLGTGTNTEAF
NA | TRBV19 | TRBD1 | ASRVLGQGNSPLH
NA | TRBV7-8 | TRBD1 | ASSRTGNYGYT
NA | TRBV6-6 | TRBD1 | ASTISGTANYGYT
NA | TRBV7-2 | NA | ASSISLGRVYGYT
NA | TRBV10-3 | TRBD1 | AISDAGGIGNQPQH
NA | TRBV27 | NA | ASSLSIVGRVDSYNEQF
NA | TRBV27 | NA | ASSPRLVRDYEQY
NA | TRBV12-5 | NA | ASGLVMAENGYT
NA | TRBV7-2 | TRBD1 | ASSSIQGAAEAF
NA | TRBV2 | TRBD1 | ASTIARAGGDNYGYT
NA | TRBV28 | TRBD2 | ASSSVLAVNTGELF
NA | TRBV5-1 | NA | ASSLGPRRSNEKLF
NA | TRBV7-2 | TRBD1 | ASSAQRPGTGEDTQY
NA | TRBV5-4 | TRBD2 | ASSLYPSGYNEQF
NA | TRBV4-1 | TRBD2 | ASSQVGLAGVGGGELF
NA | TRBV19 | TRBD1 | ASSSEGTGREKLF
once | TRBV19 | NA | ASSPRGRDGYT
NA | TRBV7-9 | NA | ASSLVASSGEQF
NA | TRBV2 | NA | ASSGVFSRATDTQY
NA | TRBV5-1 | TRBD1 | ATSTLATGIYTGELF
NA | TRBV3-1/TRBV3-2 | NA | ASSQDSGFEETQY
NA | TRBV11-2 | TRBD1 | ASSPDRGYGYT
NA | TRBV27 | TRBD1 | ASSVGTGNQPQH
NA | TRBV11-2 | TRBD1 | ASSLRTGSTDTQY
NA | TRBV28 | TRBD1 | ASSLSGTGVDQPQH
NA | TRBV29-1 | NA | SVRQTVVGTQY
NA | TRBV29-1 | NA | SVQWRAGYEQY
NA | TRBV4-1 | NA | ASSQPGQTNTEAF
NA | TRBV11-2 | NA | ASSPTPNTGELF
NA | TRBV10-1 | NA | ASSEGGSPYEQY
NA | TRBV28 | TRBD1 | ASSLPLGRGHSNNQPQH
NA | TRBV10-3 | TRBD2 | AISDMGLAVYEQY
NA | TRBV28 | NA | ASSFGEFGSGNTIY